This T cell receptor beta chain was sequenced during a study of T-cell reconstitution after alpha-beta-depleted transplantation in children. Preparing the TCRbeta library involved the use of unique molecular identifiers. Each CDR3 protein gets one entry after TCRdb re-called the PCR reads with MiXCR. Among about 480,000 distinct CDR3 sequences, around 12% were seen once, and the ten largest hold about 5.6%. This clonotype has at least ten counts. Sequenced here: PBMCs from the stem cell graft donor, sampled from the stem cell graft. The TCR was taken from a human donor who donated a stem cell graft to a child with combined immunodeficiency.

The CDR3 DNA reads TGTGCCAGCAGCTTAGTGGCAACTGGTGAAGCTTTCTTT. This encodes CASSLVATGEAFF. The gene calls are TRBV7-2 and TRBJ1-1; no clear D gene. Trimming took 1 base from V and 7 from J, leaving 10 bases between them. The CDR3 totals 13 residues. Germline CDR1 reads SGHTA; CDR2 reads FQGNSA.